Following are 25 T cell receptor beta chains from one sample sequenced in a study of shared clonotypes between healthy human individuals. TCRdb keeps only in-frame clones here, not all; method: immunoSEQ multiplex PCR. In the table there are about 230,000 clones, about 69% of which are singletons. The sequencing input was memory CD4+ T cells sorted from blood. Subset defined: CD45RA-negative fraction. Receptor source: a man aged 30-40 years in good health.

This rearrangement joins TRBV28 to TRBJ1-3; D perhaps matches TRBD1 (5 bases). Germline loops: CDR1 MDHEN, CDR2 SYDVKM. The CDR3 is 15 amino acids. V shed 3 bases and J shed 4 bases, with 13 bases lying between them. CDR3 sequence (DNA): TGTGCCAGCAGTTTTTGGGGGACCCTAGGAAACACCATATATTTT. Its protein is CASSFWGTLGNTIYF. Using reference TRBV28 and TRBJ1-3 for the parts outside the CDR3, the full variable domain is DVKVTQSSRYLVKRTGEKVFLECVQDMDHENMFWYRQDPGLGLRLIYFSYDVKMKEKGDIPEGYSVSREKKERFSLILESASTNQTSMYLCASSFWGTLGNTIYFGEGSWLTVV.

The rearrangement uses TRBV5-1 and TRBJ2-7, with D possibly TRBD2 on 5 matching bases. V dropped 4 bases and J dropped 6 bases, with 17 bases sitting between them. There are 14 residues in the CDR3. Per germline, CDR1 SGHRS and CDR2 YFSETQ. CDR3: CASSPEVLLGEQYF. CDR3 bases: TGCGCCAGCAGCCCGGAGGTCCTACTGGGCGAGCAGTACTTC. Drawing the rest from reference TRBV5-1 and TRBJ2-7, the complete variable domain is KAGVTQTPRYLIKTRGQQVTLSCSPISGHRSVSWYQQTPGQGLQFLFEYFSETQRNKGNFPGRFSGRQFSNSRSEMNVSTLELGDSALYLCASSPEVLLGEQYFGPGTRLTVT.

CDR3 protein: CAISQRDDYEQYF. DNA of the CDR3: TGTGCCATCAGCCAGCGGGATGATTACGAGCAGTACTTC. V usage is TRBV10-3 and J usage is TRBJ2-7, with 7 bases matching TRBD2. After removal of 6 bases from V and 4 bases from J, the junction contained 6 bases not matched to a gene. The germline V gene has CDR1 ENHRY and CDR2 SYGVKD. The CDR3 runs 13 residues.

The chain links TRBV18 to TRBJ1-5; D remains unclear. The CDR3 runs 13 residues. Deletions cut 5 bases from V and 5 bases from J, with 10 bases between. CDR1 and CDR2 from the germline V gene are KGHSH and LQKENI. The chain's CDR3 is CASSSLRDQPQHF. The DNA for the CDR3 is TGTGCCAGCTCATCTCTAAGGGATCAGCCCCAGCATTTT.

CDR3 nucleotide sequence: TGTGCCAGCAGTGACAGGGACAGGGGGCTTGATGGCTACACCTTC. It translates to CASSDRDRGLDGYTF. The J gene is TRBJ1-2, the V gene TRBV6-1; 12 positions agree with TRBD1. V gave up 3 bases and J gave up 6 bases; unmatched junction bases: 5. Germline V gene data show CDR1 as MNHNS and CDR2 as SASEGT. This CDR3 contains 15 residues.

As regards this clone: Just one base apart from a much larger clone, this may be a read error. Within the sample, other DNA sequences also encode this same CDR3. The chain employs TRBV5-1 and TRBJ2-2, with 9 bases fitting TRBD2. CDR1 SGHRS and CDR2 YFSETQ come from the germline V gene. With V trimmed by 0 bases and J by 6 bases, 12 bases remained unmatched. CDR3 length: 18 residues. In DNA form, the CDR3 reads TGCGCCAGCAGCTTGGAGGGGGCGGCGGGAGGGCCATCCGGGGAGCTGTTTTTT. Translation gives CASSLEGAAGGPSGELFF.

V gene TRBV9 combines with J gene TRBJ2-5, with D maybe TRBD2 (6 bases). Trimming took 0 bases from V and 7 from J, leaving 22 bases between them. The CDR3 is made up of 17 amino acids. Germline lookup yields CDR1 SGDLS and CDR2 YYNGEE. CDR3 nucleotide sequence: TGTGCCAGCAGCGTAGTTGGGGATGCGGGACCCGGAGGGACCCAGTACTTC. Amino acid sequence: CASSVVGDAGPGGTQYF.

The rearrangement links TRBV5-1 to TRBJ2-5; 13 bases line up with TRBD2. Germline V CDR1 and CDR2: SGHRS, YFSETQ. This CDR3 has 16 residues. The junction had 8 bases not matched to a gene; V was cut back by 4 bases and J by 5 bases. The CDR3 loop reads CASSEGLAGALETQYF. CDR3 sequence (DNA): TGCGCCAGCAGCGAAGGACTAGCGGGAGCGTTGGAGACCCAGTACTTC.

This clone was counted between two and nine times. The chain recombines TRBV7-9 with TRBJ1-2, with 7 bases that match TRBD1. The CDR3 runs 14 residues. Germline CDR1 is SEHNR and CDR2 is FQNEAQ (reference sequence). V was clipped by 3 bases and J by 2 bases; unmatched bases: 3. CDR3 loop: CASSFSTGNYGYTF. CDR3 bases: TGTGCCAGCAGCTTCTCGACAGGGAACTATGGCTACACCTTC.

V and J are TRBV28 and TRBJ2-3, with 9 bases aligning to TRBD1. CDR3 size: 15 residues. V gave up 6 bases and J gave up 3 bases; unmatched junction bases: 7. Germline CDR1 MDHEN, CDR2 SYDVKM. CDR3 region: CASSRPGTGTDTQYF. CDR3 DNA sequence: TGTGCCAGCAGCCGTCCCGGGACAGGGACAGATACGCAGTATTTT.

The chain links TRBV9 to TRBJ2-1; no firm D call. This CDR3 spans 13 amino acids. Germline loops: CDR1 SGDLS, CDR2 YYNGEE. Trimming took 1 base from V and 7 from J, leaving 9 bases between them. This CDR3 reads CASSVLPENEQFF. CDR3 bases: TGTGCCAGCAGCGTACTCCCCGAGAATGAGCAGTTCTTC.

The chain links TRBV28 to TRBJ2-7; 7 bases agree with TRBD2. Germline V gives CDR1 MDHEN, CDR2 SYDVKM. The CDR3 is 15 residues long. J was trimmed by 4 bases and V by 7 bases; bases with no gene match: 13. The CDR3 nucleotides are TGTGCCAGCATGGGGTGGGAGGGCCTTAGATACGAGCAGTACTTC. Translating gives CASMGWEGLRYEQYF.

V usage is TRBV28 and J usage is TRBJ2-1; 10 nucleotides agree with TRBD2. Germline V CDR1 and CDR2: MDHEN, SYDVKM. There are 12 residues in the CDR3. This chain's CDR3 is CASGLALNEQFF. Written as DNA, the CDR3 is TGTGCTTCGGGACTAGCGCTTAATGAGCAGTTCTTC.

This clone came up a few times. The CDR3, as DNA: TGTGCCATCAGGGATACCCTCGGGGAGCTGTTTTTT. Translating it yields CAIRDTLGELFF. The gene calls are TRBV10-3 and TRBJ2-2; D unresolved. The CDR3 extends over 12 amino acids. Trimming removed 6 bases at V and 7 bases at J, with 9 bases between. Germline values: CDR1 ENHRY, CDR2 SYGVKD.

As concerns this clone: One end of the junction varies from germline; a read error may be responsible. Here the CDR3 DNA reads TGTGCCAGCAGTGAAGGGGGGACAGCGAGTTCCTTC. Translated, it gives CASSEGGTASSF. This chain links TRBV6-1 with TRBJ2-4, with 7 bases that match TRBD1. This CDR3 has 12 amino acids. From germline, CDR1 is MNHNS and CDR2 SASEGT.

This clone was seen ten or more times. The CDR3 sequence: CSVGPMPAFF. In nucleotides, the CDR3 is TGCAGCGTTGGCCCTATGCCAGCTTTCTTT. This sequence joins TRBV29-1 and TRBJ1-1; D is undetermined. The CDR3 loop spans 10 amino acids. The V gene's germline CDR1 is SQVTM and CDR2 ANQGSEA. V dropped 4 bases and J dropped 10 bases, with 10 bases sitting between them.

The chain is built from TRBV19 and TRBJ1-2, with a possible D match to TRBD1 (5 bases). The CDR3 spans 14 residues. Trimming shortened V by 6 bases and J by 4 bases, and 15 bases separated the two germline ends. Germline V gives CDR1 LNHDA, CDR2 SQIVND (reference sequence). CDR3 in amino acids: CASSSAGDSYGYTF. The CDR3 DNA follows: TGTGCCAGTAGCTCGGCGGGGGACTCCTATGGCTACACCTTC.

The CDR3 bases are TGTGCCAGCAGTATGACAGGGGGTGGTGAAAAACTGTTTTTT. Protein sequence: CASSMTGGGEKLFF. The rearrangement joins TRBV27 to TRBJ1-4, with 9 bases identical to TRBD1. Germline CDR1 MNHEY, CDR2 SMNVEV (reference sequence). The CDR3 runs to 14 residues. V was clipped by 5 bases and J by 7 bases; unmatched bases: 5. The full variable domain, with the rest looked up from reference TRBV27 and TRBJ1-4, is EAQVTQNPRYLITVTGKKLTVTCSQNMNHEYMSWYRQDPGLGLRQIYYSMNVEVTDKGDVPEGYKVSRKEKRNFPLILESPSPNQTSLYFCASSMTGGGEKLFFGSGTQLSVL.

This clone was found a few times. The J gene is TRBJ1-5, the V gene TRBV5-1; TRBD1 might be the D (5 bases). Trimming removed 0 bases at V and 5 bases at J, with 12 bases between. The CDR3 sequence is 15 residues long. CDR1 and CDR2 (germline): SGHRS, YFSETQ. CDR3 sequence reads: CASSLAGAGDQPQHF. CDR3 sequence (DNA): TGCGCCAGCAGCTTGGCCGGGGCGGGTGATCAGCCCCAGCATTTT.

This clone appeared many times. This chain links TRBV7-2 with TRBJ2-1, with D possibly matching TRBD2 (6 bases). Germline V CDR1 and CDR2: SGHTA, FQGNSA. The CDR3 is made up of 15 amino acids. The germline V and J ends were trimmed by 5 bases and 0 bases, with 11 bases remaining between them. The CDR3 bases are TGTGCCAGCAGCATTGGGACTTCCTCCTACAATGAGCAGTTCTTC. It codes for CASSIGTSSYNEQFF.

V usage is TRBV18 and J usage is TRBJ2-5; D possibly corresponds to TRBD1 (6 bases). Per germline, CDR1 KGHSH and CDR2 LQKENI. CDR3 length: 15 residues. V was clipped by 0 bases and J by 3 bases, with 11 bases between them. CDR3 loop: CASSPPGRQEETQYF. In DNA form, the CDR3 reads TGTGCCAGCTCACCACCCGGTAGACAGGAAGAGACCCAGTACTTC.

This clone was recorded a few times. The chain links TRBV5-6 to TRBJ1-2, with D possibly being TRBD1 (5 bases). The CDR3 has 16 amino acids. Germline CDR1 is SGHDT and CDR2 is YYEEEE. Trimming removed 4 bases from V and 5 bases from J, with 21 bases in between. This CDR3 reads CASSPERGSGDYGYTF. The CDR3 DNA is TGTGCCAGCAGCCCGGAGAGGGGATCTGGGGATTATGGCTACACCTTC. Combining the CDR3 with reference TRBV5-6 and TRBJ1-2 gives the whole variable domain DAGVTQSPTHLIKTRGQQVTLRCSPKSGHDTVSWYQQALGQGPQFIFQYYEEEERQRGNFPDRFSGHQFPNYSSELNVNALLLGDSALYLCASSPERGSGDYGYTFGSGTRLTVV.

V gene TRBV10-3 combines with J gene TRBJ1-1, with TRBD1 matching 8 bases. J gave up 1 base and V 5 bases, and 6 bases lay outside the gene matches. Germline V gene data show CDR1 as ENHRY and CDR2 as SYGVKD. The CDR3 consists of 15 residues. The CDR3 coding sequence is TGTGCCATCAGTTTCGACAGGGGCCCGAACACTGAAGCTTTCTTT. Its translation: CAISFDRGPNTEAFF.

This rearrangement joins TRBV6-1 to TRBJ2-7; no clear D gene. Germline V CDR1 and CDR2: MNHNS, SASEGT. The V end was cut by 2 bases, the J end by 4 bases, with 6 bases between. This CDR3 has 12 amino acids. The CDR3 loop reads CASSESRYEQYF. CDR3 DNA sequence: TGTGCCAGCAGTGAAAGTAGATACGAGCAGTACTTC.

The CDR3 DNA sequence: TGTGCCAGCACTTACTTAGTTCCAGATACGCAGTATTTT. This gives the protein CASTYLVPDTQYF. The chain uses TRBV2 and TRBJ2-3, with D uncertain. CDR1 is SNHLY and CDR2 is FYNNEI in the germline V gene. V was cut by 7 bases and J by 4 bases, with 12 bases left in between. The CDR3 has 13 amino acids.